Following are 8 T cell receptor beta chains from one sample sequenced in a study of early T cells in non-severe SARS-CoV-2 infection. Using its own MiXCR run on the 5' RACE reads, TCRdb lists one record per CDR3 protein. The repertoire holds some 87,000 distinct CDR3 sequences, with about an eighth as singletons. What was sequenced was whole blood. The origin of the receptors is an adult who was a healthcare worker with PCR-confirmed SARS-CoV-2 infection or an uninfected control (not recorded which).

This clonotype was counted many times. The CDR3 loop reads CASSLGPGSYEQYF. The CDR3 coding sequence is TGTGCCAGCAGCTTGGGACCGGGCTCCTACGAGCAGTACTTC. V is TRBV11-2 and J is TRBJ2-7; D tentatively reads TRBD1 or TRBD2 (5 bases each). The V gene lost 3 bases and the J gene lost 0 bases, with 9 bases spanning the gap. The CDR3 spans 14 residues. Germline V gene data show CDR1 as SGHAT and CDR2 as FQNNGV.

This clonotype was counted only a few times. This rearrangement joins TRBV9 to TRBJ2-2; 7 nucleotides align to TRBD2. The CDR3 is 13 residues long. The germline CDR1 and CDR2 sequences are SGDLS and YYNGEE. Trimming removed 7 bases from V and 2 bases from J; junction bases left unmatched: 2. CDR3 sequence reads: CASGTTNTGELFF. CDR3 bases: TGTGCCAGCGGGACTACCAACACCGGGGAGCTGTTTTTT.

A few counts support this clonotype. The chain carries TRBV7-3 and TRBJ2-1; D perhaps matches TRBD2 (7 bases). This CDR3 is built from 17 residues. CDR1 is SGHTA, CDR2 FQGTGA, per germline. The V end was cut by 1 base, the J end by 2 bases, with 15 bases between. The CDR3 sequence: CASSLRGGQTPYNEQFF. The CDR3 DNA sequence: TGTGCCAGCAGCTTAAGGGGGGGACAAACACCCTACAATGAGCAGTTCTTC.

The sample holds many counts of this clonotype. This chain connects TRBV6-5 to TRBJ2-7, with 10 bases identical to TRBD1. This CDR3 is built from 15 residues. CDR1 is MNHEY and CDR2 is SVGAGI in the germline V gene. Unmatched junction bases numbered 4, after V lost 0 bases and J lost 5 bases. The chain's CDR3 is CASSYSGQGFNEQYF. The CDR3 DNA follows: TGTGCCAGCAGTTACTCGGGACAGGGGTTTAACGAGCAGTACTTC.

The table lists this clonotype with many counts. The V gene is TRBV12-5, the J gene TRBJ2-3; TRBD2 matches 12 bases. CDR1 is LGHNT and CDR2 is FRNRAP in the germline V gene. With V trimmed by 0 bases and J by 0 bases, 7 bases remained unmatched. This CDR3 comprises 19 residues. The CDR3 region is CASGLVQRLAGVSTDTQYF. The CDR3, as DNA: TGTGCTAGTGGTTTGGTCCAAAGACTAGCGGGAGTCAGCACAGATACGCAGTATTTT.

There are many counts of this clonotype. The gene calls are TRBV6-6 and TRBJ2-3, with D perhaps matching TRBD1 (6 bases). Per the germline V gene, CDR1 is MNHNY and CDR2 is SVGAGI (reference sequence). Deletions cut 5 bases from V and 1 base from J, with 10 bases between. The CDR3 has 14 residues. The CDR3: CASSPGTRTDTQYF. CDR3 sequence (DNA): TGTGCCAGCAGTCCCGGGACACGCACAGATACGCAGTATTTT.

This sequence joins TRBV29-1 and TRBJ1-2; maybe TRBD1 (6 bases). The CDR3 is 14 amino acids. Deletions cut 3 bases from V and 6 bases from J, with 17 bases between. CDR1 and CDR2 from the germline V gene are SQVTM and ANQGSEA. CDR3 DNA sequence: TGCAGCGTTGATTTACCCTACAGGGCCCATGGCTACACCTTC. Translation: CSVDLPYRAHGYTF.

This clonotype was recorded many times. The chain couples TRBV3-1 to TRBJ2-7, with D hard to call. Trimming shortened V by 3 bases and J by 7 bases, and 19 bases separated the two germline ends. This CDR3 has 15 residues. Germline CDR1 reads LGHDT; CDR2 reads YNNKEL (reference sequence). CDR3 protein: CASSHTDVLRREQYF. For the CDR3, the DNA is TGTGCCAGCAGCCACACTGACGTCCTCAGGCGGGAGCAGTACTTC.